The 29 T cell receptor beta chains listed next were all sequenced from one sample in a study of identical twins. TCRdb itself ran the 5' RACE reads through MiXCR, one entry per CDR3 protein. The sample has 1.5 million to 2 million distinct CDR3 sequences, about 32% seen once. The sequenced sample was cord blood. The receptors shown here come from a newborn girl in good health.

This clonotype was observed a handful of times. The rearrangement joins TRBV3-1 to TRBJ2-1; D may match TRBD1 or TRBD2 (5 bases each). Germline loops: CDR1 LGHDT, CDR2 YNNKEL (reference sequence). V was pared by 6 bases and J by 4 bases, with 16 bases between. The CDR3 extends over 15 amino acids. CDR3 nucleotides: TGTGCCAGCAGGGCACGGGACCGACAATACAATGAGCAGTTCTTC. The encoded protein is CASRARDRQYNEQFF.

V is TRBV2 and J is TRBJ2-1; D might be TRBD1 or TRBD2, each matching 5 bases. Germline values: CDR1 SNHLY, CDR2 FYNNEI. CDR3 length equals 14 residues. Between the trimmed V and J ends, which lost 6 bases and 6 bases, there was a span of 15 bases. CDR3 sequence reads: CASRPGTKGNEQFF. The CDR3 DNA is TGTGCCAGCAGACCCGGGACCAAGGGCAATGAGCAGTTCTTC.

The genes are TRBV19 and TRBJ2-5, with D unclear. TRBJ2-7 matches the DNA end more closely, so the J call is doubtful. Per germline, CDR1 LNHDA and CDR2 SQIVND (reference sequence). The CDR3 loop spans 15 amino acids. CDR3 sequence (DNA): TGTGCCAGTAGCTCCGGGCGTGGGCTAAGCTACGAGCAGTACTTC. Translating gives CASSSGRGLSYEQYF.

The rearrangement joins TRBV5-8 to TRBJ1-1; D uncertain. This CDR3 contains 17 residues. Trimming left V 3 bases short and J 4 bases short, with 22 bases between. In germline, CDR1 is SGHTS, CDR2 YDEGEE. The DNA for the CDR3 is TGTGCCAGCAGCTGCCGGGGAAAGACAAACTGTAGCACTGAAGCTTTCTTT. Translated, it gives CASSCRGKTNCSTEAFF.

This clonotype appeared a few times. The rearrangement joins TRBV4-2 to TRBJ2-3; the match to TRBD2 covers 9 bases. The junction had 8 bases not matched to a gene; V was cut back by 4 bases and J by 3 bases. The CDR3 covers 16 residues. Germline V lookup: CDR1 LGHNA, CDR2 YNFKEQ. For the CDR3, the DNA is TGTGCCAGCAGCCGCCGGGGAAGCGGGAGGACAGATACGCAGTATTTT. Protein: CASSRRGSGRTDTQYF.

Regarding this clonotype: One end of the junction fails to match germline, which may point to a read error. This chain links TRBV7-2 with TRBJ2-2, with 14 bases matching TRBD2. CDR3 length: 16 amino acids. In germline, CDR1 is SGHTA, CDR2 FQGNSA. CDR3 loop: CACSRLAGGPTGELFF. DNA of the CDR3: TGTGCCTGCAGCCGACTAGCGGGAGGGCCTACCGGGGAGCTGTTTTTT.

This clonotype has only one observation. CDR3 sequence: CVIHREEDGYTF. The CDR3, as DNA: TGTGTCATCCACAGGGAAGAGGATGGCTACACCTTC. This rearrangement joins TRBV21-1 to TRBJ1-2; the DNA was not compared with TRBD1, the D call given in the table. TRBV21-1 is deemed a pseudogene. This CDR3 is built from 12 residues.

This clonotype was picked up many times. The rearrangement joins TRBV5-1 to TRBJ1-2; D unclear. CDR3 size: 15 residues. In germline, CDR1 is SGHRS, CDR2 YFSETQ. Trimming cost V 0 bases and J 5 bases, with 14 bases left between them. The DNA of the CDR3 is TGCGCCAGCAGCTTGGGAGTCTCGATGCCGTATGGCTACACCTTC. Its protein product is CASSLGVSMPYGYTF.

CDR3 amino acids: CASSVSGSRYEQYF. In DNA, the CDR3 is TGTGCCAGCAGCGTATCGGGGAGTCGCTACGAGCAGTACTTC. This chain connects TRBV9 to TRBJ2-7, with a weak D call TRBD2 (5 bases). V was pared by 1 base and J by 3 bases, with 11 bases between. Germline assignment: CDR1 SGDLS and CDR2 YYNGEE. The CDR3 length is 14 residues.

V is TRBV28 and J is TRBJ1-6; D uncertain. Germline V gene sequence: CDR1 MDHEN, CDR2 SYDVKM. The CDR3 is 13 residues long. Trimming stripped 9 bases from V and 6 bases from J, with 12 bases between. CDR3 sequence reads: CASEETPNSPLHF. CDR3 DNA sequence: TGTGCCAGTGAGGAGACTCCTAATTCACCCCTCCACTTT.

This chain uses TRBV20-1 with TRBJ2-7; D may be TRBD1 (5 bases). CDR1 and CDR2 (germline): DFQATT, SNEGSKA (reference sequence). V was cut by 1 base and J by 7 bases, with 11 bases left in between. The CDR3 extends over 12 amino acids. The CDR3 here is CSARVAQGEQYF. CDR3 DNA sequence: TGCAGTGCTAGAGTGGCCCAGGGTGAGCAGTACTTC.

The chain has TRBV28 and TRBJ1-1, with TRBD1 identical over 9 bases. V shed 7 bases and J 1 base; nucleotides not matched to a gene: 4. Germline V gives CDR1 MDHEN, CDR2 SYDVKM. The CDR3 totals 14 residues. This chain's CDR3 is CASKMTGGNTEAFF. In DNA, the CDR3 is TGTGCCAGCAAAATGACAGGGGGGAACACTGAAGCTTTCTTT. Drawing the rest from reference TRBV28 and TRBJ1-1, the complete variable domain is DVKVTQSSRYLVKRTGEKVFLECVQDMDHENMFWYRQDPGLGLRLIYFSYDVKMKEKGDIPEGYSVSREKKERFSLILESASTNQTSMYLCASKMTGGNTEAFFGQGTRLTVV.

This clonotype is a singleton in its sample. The chain couples TRBV27 to TRBJ2-5; 9 nucleotides align to TRBD2. CDR1 is MNHEY and CDR2 is SMNVEV in the germline V gene (reference sequence). Germline trimming cut 6 bases from V and 11 bases from J; bases unmatched to any gene: 16. This CDR3 contains 15 residues. The DNA of the CDR3 is TGTGCCAGCAGCTCCTGGACTAGCGACTACAATGAGCAGTACTTC. It yields the protein CASSSWTSDYNEQYF.

This clonotype was counted only a few times. The chain carries TRBV10-3 and TRBJ2-5; 7 positions agree with TRBD2. J gave up 5 bases and V 3 bases, and 6 bases lay outside the gene matches. From germline, CDR1 is ENHRY and CDR2 SYGVKD. The CDR3 covers 14 residues. The CDR3 bases are TGTGCCATCAGTGATTGGGAGGGCCCGGAGACCCAGTACTTC. This encodes CAISDWEGPETQYF.

This clonotype was counted a few times. The rearrangement uses TRBV4-2 and TRBJ2-5, with D maybe TRBD2 (7 bases). The CDR3 is 15 residues long. V was trimmed by 0 bases and J by 4 bases, leaving 12 bases between them. Germline V gene sequence: CDR1 LGHNA, CDR2 YNFKEQ. The CDR3: CASSQDGGGVETQYF. As DNA, the CDR3 is TGTGCCAGCAGCCAAGATGGCGGGGGCGTAGAGACCCAGTACTTC.

This chain connects TRBV4-1 to TRBJ2-1; perhaps D is TRBD1 or TRBD2 (6 bases each). CDR3 length: 17 amino acids. V was shortened by 2 bases and J by 2 bases, with 16 bases between the two germline ends. The germline gives CDR1 MGHRA, CDR2 YSYEKL. CDR3 region: CASSQFRGPLPYNEQFF. The CDR3, as DNA: TGCGCCAGCAGCCAATTTCGGGGGCCCCTTCCCTACAATGAGCAGTTCTTC.

V usage is TRBV3-1 and J usage is TRBJ1-1; D remains unclear. Deletions cut 1 base from V and 4 bases from J, with 13 bases between. CDR1 is LGHDT and CDR2 is YNNKEL in the germline V gene (reference sequence). This CDR3 is built from 15 residues. In nucleotides, the CDR3 is TGTGCCAGCAGCCAAGTAGGGAGCCCGGGCACTGAAGCTTTCTTT. Encoded protein: CASSQVGSPGTEAFF.

Of note for this clonotype: A far larger clone is off by one base, so a read error is likely. The rearrangement joins TRBV6-1 to TRBJ1-2; 9 bases match TRBD1. Germline V lookup: CDR1 MNHNS, CDR2 SASEGT. The CDR3 is 13 residues long. This CDR3 is CASSATGGYRYTF. DNA of the CDR3: TGTGCCAGCAGTGCTACAGGGGGCTATCGCTACACCTTC.

This clonotype showed up many times. The chain combines TRBV29-1 with TRBJ2-7; D perhaps matches TRBD2 (5 bases). Trimming shortened V by 1 base and J by 1 base, and 8 bases separated the two germline ends. The CDR3 loop spans 13 amino acids. Germline V gene sequence: CDR1 SQVTM, CDR2 ANQGSEA. In DNA form, the CDR3 reads TGCAGCGTTGAAGGGGGAGAGTCCTACGAGCAGTACTTC. The encoded protein is CSVEGGESYEQYF.

The chain combines TRBV10-3 with TRBJ1-1; D perhaps matches TRBD1 (5 bases). The CDR3 is 12 residues long. CDR1 and CDR2 from the germline V gene are ENHRY and SYGVKD. The germline V and J ends were trimmed by 4 bases and 7 bases, with 10 bases remaining between them. This CDR3 reads CAISATGREAFF. The DNA for the CDR3 is TGTGCCATCAGTGCTACGGGGCGTGAAGCTTTCTTT.

This clonotype was seen just once. The chain is built from TRBV5-1 and TRBJ2-5; 11 nucleotides line up with TRBD2. Trimming took 4 bases from V and 11 from J; bases not matched to a gene: 13. Germline CDR1 is SGHRS and CDR2 is YFSETQ. The CDR3 covers 15 residues. The CDR3 loop is CASSQLTTSGGEQYF. CDR3 coding DNA: TGCGCCAGCAGCCAACTCACTACTAGCGGGGGTGAGCAGTACTTC.

The rearrangement joins TRBV18 to TRBJ2-7; D perhaps matches TRBD2 (6 bases). The CDR3 loop spans 16 amino acids. V was cut by 2 bases and J by 0 bases, with 14 bases left in between. The germline CDR1 and CDR2 sequences are KGHSH and LQKENI. Written as DNA, the CDR3 is TGTGCCAGCTCACCAAGGATTAGCGGAAGCTCCTACGAGCAGTACTTC. It codes for CASSPRISGSSYEQYF.

The V call is TRBV20-1, the J call TRBJ2-1; 7 bases agree with TRBD2. The germline V gene has CDR1 DFQATT and CDR2 SNEGSKA (reference sequence). Trimming removed 5 bases from V and 3 bases from J; junction bases left unmatched: 4. The CDR3 has 13 amino acids. The CDR3 DNA sequence: TGCAGTGCTCTCCGGACTAGCTACAATGAGCAGTTCTTC. Translation: CSALRTSYNEQFF.

This clonotype was seen more than once but under ten times. The chain links TRBV6-6 to TRBJ2-7; D gene uncertain. Germline CDR1 and CDR2: MNHNY and SVGAGI (reference sequence). This CDR3 comprises 12 residues. The V end was cut by 5 bases, the J end by 4 bases, with 9 bases between. The CDR3 DNA reads as TGTGCCAGCAGTACCATCACTTACGAGCAGTACTTC. Its protein is CASSTITYEQYF.

This clonotype was observed once. This chain joins TRBV27 and TRBJ1-3, with D unresolved. The CDR3 is made up of 17 amino acids. Germline CDR1 reads MNHEY; CDR2 reads SMNVEV (reference sequence). V was clipped by 5 bases and J by 0 bases, with 17 bases between them. The CDR3 DNA is TGTGCCAGCAGTCGGTTGGGCAGATACAGCTCTGGAAACACCATATATTTT. Residues: CASSRLGRYSSGNTIYF.

The chain recombines TRBV20-1 with TRBJ2-3, with 13 bases fitting TRBD2. Trimming cost V 3 bases and J 2 bases; bases outside gene matches: 5. CDR1 DFQATT and CDR2 SNEGSKA come from the germline V gene (reference sequence). The CDR3 extends over 16 amino acids. The CDR3 DNA follows: TGCAGTGCTAGGGGACTAGCGGGACCATACACAGATACGCAGTATTTT. It encodes CSARGLAGPYTDTQYF.

The V and J genes are TRBV2 and TRBJ1-3; D remains unclear. Trimming removed 4 bases from V and 11 bases from J, with 12 bases in between. The germline V gene encodes CDR1 SNHLY and CDR2 FYNNEI. The CDR3 totals 12 residues. DNA of the CDR3: TGTGCCAGCAGTGGGGAGGTCCGGGCCATATATTTT. This gives the protein CASSGEVRAIYF.

The chain carries TRBV10-3 and TRBJ1-2; 9 bases agree with TRBD1. Losses at the gene ends were 8 bases for V and 5 bases for J; bases not matched to a gene: 9. In germline, CDR1 is ENHRY, CDR2 SYGVKD. The CDR3 spans 14 residues. The CDR3 nucleotides read TGTGCCATCGGCGTCGATGGACAGGGGTATGGCTACACCTTC. Residues: CAIGVDGQGYGYTF.

The V gene is TRBV9, the J gene TRBJ2-7; no clear D. V gave up 0 bases and J gave up 5 bases, with 6 bases separating them. The CDR3 consists of 12 residues. Germline V lookup: CDR1 SGDLS, CDR2 YYNGEE. CDR3 amino acids: CASSVDNNEQYF. The CDR3 region has the DNA TGTGCCAGCAGCGTAGATAATAACGAGCAGTACTTC.